The 23 T cell receptor beta chains below were found in one sample sequenced in a study of CD8 T cells in ankylosing spondylitis. Regarding the study as a whole: A TCR beta motif made of 7 to 9 highly homologous variants seemed typical of ankylosing spondylitis blood.

One entry per CDR3 protein results from TCRdb running MiXCR on the 5' RACE reads. The table records fewer than 550,000 distinct CDR3 sequences, 5.3% of them present only once. These receptors have no identified antigens. The sequenced sample consisted of blood, either unsorted or a sorted T cell fraction (not recorded which). The source of these receptors is a male donor with ankylosing spondylitis.

This clonotype was detected many times. The genes are TRBV29-1 and TRBJ2-5, with 10 bases matching TRBD1. The CDR3 runs to 13 residues. V lost 7 bases, J lost 5 bases, and 7 bases stayed unmatched. Germline CDR1 SQVTM, CDR2 ANQGSEA. The CDR3 DNA sequence: TGCAGCGCCTGGGACAGGGGATCGGAGACCCAGTACTTC. This encodes CSAWDRGSETQYF.

This clonotype was recorded at least ten times. This chain uses TRBV7-9 with TRBJ1-1, with D perhaps TRBD1 (6 bases). V was clipped by 5 bases and J by 1 base, with 11 bases between them. In germline, CDR1 is SEHNR, CDR2 FQNEAQ (reference sequence). The CDR3 spans 14 residues. CDR3 amino acids: CASSILTGNTEAFF. CDR3 sequence (DNA): TGTGCCAGCAGCATATTGACAGGGAACACTGAAGCTTTCTTT.

The chain combines TRBV4-1 with TRBJ2-2, with 7 bases fitting TRBD2. The germline V gene encodes CDR1 MGHRA and CDR2 YSYEKL. The CDR3 has 16 residues. Losses at the gene ends were 5 bases for V and 3 bases for J; bases not matched to a gene: 9. The CDR3 nucleotides read TGCGCCAGCAGCGGAGGGCGGGAGTCCTACACCGGGGAGCTGTTTTTT. Amino acid sequence: CASSGGRESYTGELFF.

The sample holds many counts of this clonotype. The chain has TRBV12-3 or TRBV12-4 and TRBJ1-1; 7 bases align to TRBD1. The CDR3 consists of 14 residues. V was clipped by 6 bases and J by 0 bases; unmatched bases: 4. The CDR3 DNA reads as TGTGCCAGCAGCATACAGGGGCTGAACACTGAAGCTTTCTTT. It encodes CASSIQGLNTEAFF.

The chain employs TRBV19 and TRBJ2-4; TRBD2 is a possible D gene (5 bases). The germline V gene encodes CDR1 LNHDA and CDR2 SQIVND (reference sequence). There are 14 residues in the CDR3. V shed 5 bases and J shed 9 bases, with 17 bases lying between them. The CDR3 nucleotides are TGTGCCAGTAGTGTAGGACTGACCTTAGGCATTCAGTACTTC. Amino acid sequence: CASSVGLTLGIQYF.

The table lists this clonotype with many counts. The gene calls are TRBV28 and TRBJ2-4, with 12 bases that match TRBD2. The V gene end was trimmed by 0 bases and the J gene end by 6 bases; junction bases not matched to a gene: 3. This CDR3 contains 16 residues. Germline V gene data show CDR1 as MDHEN and CDR2 as SYDVKM. In DNA form, the CDR3 reads TGTGCCAGCAGTTTATGGGCTAGCGGGAGGGTAAACATTCAGTACTTC. It yields the protein CASSLWASGRVNIQYF.

In this sample, this clonotype turned up a few times. The chain carries TRBV4-3 and TRBJ1-2; weak D call: TRBD1 (6 bases). The CDR3 has 17 amino acids. Germline CDR1 and CDR2: LGHNA and YSLEER. V lost 1 base, J lost 0 bases, and 15 bases lay in between. For the CDR3, the DNA is TGCGCCAGCAGCCAAGCGGATAGGACAGCCGCTAACTATGGCTACACCTTC. It translates to CASSQADRTAANYGYTF.

This clonotype has at least ten counts. The chain has TRBV25-1 and TRBJ2-3, with 10 nucleotides matching TRBD2. Germline CDR1 is MGHDK and CDR2 is SYGVNS. CDR3 size: 15 residues. J was trimmed by 1 base and V by 2 bases; bases with no gene match: 0. The CDR3 DNA follows: TGTGCCAGCAGTGAAAGCGGGAGGGGCACAGATACGCAGTATTTT. This codes for CASSESGRGTDTQYF.

This clonotype was seen many times. The V and J genes are TRBV15 and TRBJ1-1; D uncertain. The CDR3 sequence is 14 residues long. From germline, CDR1 is LNHNV and CDR2 YYDKDF (reference sequence). V was clipped by 0 bases and J by 1 base, with 6 bases between them. CDR3: CATSRDYPNTEAFF. As DNA, the CDR3 is TGTGCCACCAGCAGAGATTACCCGAACACTGAAGCTTTCTTT. Complete variable domain (other parts from reference TRBV15 and TRBJ1-1): DAMVIQNPRYQVTQFGKPVTLSCSQTLNHNVMYWYQQKSSQAPKLLFHYYDKDFNNEADTPDNFQSRRPNTSFCFLDIRSPGLGDTAMYLCATSRDYPNTEAFFGQGTRLTVV.

This sequence joins TRBV4-1 and TRBJ2-2, with 8 bases that match TRBD1. The CDR3 spans 15 residues. The V and J ends lost 5 bases and 6 bases, in that order; junction bases with no gene match: 8. The germline V gene encodes CDR1 MGHRA and CDR2 YSYEKL. CDR3 residues: CASSYRPGGAGELFF. For the CDR3, the DNA is TGCGCCAGCAGCTATCGCCCAGGGGGCGCCGGGGAGCTGTTTTTT.

On this clonotype itself: A much larger clonotype is one base distant, so this may be a read error. This rearrangement joins TRBV20-1 to TRBJ2-7; 9 nucleotides agree with TRBD2. With 2 bases clipped from V and 6 bases from J, the junction kept 8 bases outside the gene matches. The CDR3 has 14 residues. CDR1 DFQATT and CDR2 SNEGSKA come from the germline V gene (reference sequence). CDR3 bases: TGCAGTGCTAGAAGGGCTAGCGGGGCCTCCGAGCAGTACTTC. Its protein is CSARRASGASEQYF.

This clonotype has a count of ten or more. This chain links TRBV11-2 with TRBJ2-5; D assignment may be TRBD1 or TRBD2 (6 bases each). Per the germline V gene, CDR1 is SGHAT and CDR2 is FQNNGV. CDR3 length equals 17 residues. V was cut by 1 base and J by 2 bases, with 17 bases left in between. CDR3 sequence (DNA): TGTGCCAGCAGCTTAGGAACCCGGGGGCGATTTCAAGAGACCCAGTACTTC. As protein: CASSLGTRGRFQETQYF.

The chain has TRBV7-6 and TRBJ2-7, with TRBD2 matching over 10 bases. Germline V gene lookup returns CDR1 SGHVS and CDR2 FNYEAQ. Trimming at V came to 6 bases and at J to 0 bases, leaving 5 bases not matched to a gene. The CDR3 extends over 15 amino acids. The CDR3 loop reads CASSRIAGGSYEQYF. DNA of the CDR3: TGTGCCAGCAGTCGAATAGCGGGGGGCTCCTACGAGCAGTACTTC.

There are many counts of this clonotype. The rearrangement uses TRBV20-1 and TRBJ1-1; a possible D gene is TRBD1 (6 bases). This CDR3 spans 15 amino acids. The germline gives CDR1 DFQATT, CDR2 SNEGSKA (reference sequence). V dropped 0 bases and J dropped 3 bases, with 14 bases sitting between them. CDR3 sequence (DNA): TGCAGTGCTAGAGAAGTTGGACAGAGCTACACTGAAGCTTTCTTT. As protein: CSAREVGQSYTEAFF.

The sample holds many counts of this clonotype. The V call is TRBV28, the J call TRBJ1-2; D is undetermined. The V end lost 7 bases, the J end lost 3 bases, and 12 bases lay between the germline ends. The CDR3 is 13 amino acids. Germline CDR1 MDHEN, CDR2 SYDVKM. CDR3 protein: CASTLGLHYGYTF. Written as DNA, the CDR3 is TGTGCCAGCACTCTTGGACTTCACTATGGCTACACCTTC.

This clonotype appeared many times. The genes are TRBV27 and TRBJ2-3; 13 bases align to TRBD2. The germline gives CDR1 MNHEY, CDR2 SMNVEV (reference sequence). V lost 4 bases, J lost 1 base, and 8 bases stayed unmatched. CDR3 length: 18 residues. As DNA, the CDR3 is TGTGCCAGCAGTTCCCTAGGACTAGCGGGAGACGGCACAGATACGCAGTATTTT. This codes for CASSSLGLAGDGTDTQYF.

This clonotype occurred many times. V and J are TRBV20-1 and TRBJ1-2; D remains unclear. Germline V gene data show CDR1 as DFQATT and CDR2 as SNEGSKA (reference sequence). This CDR3 comprises 12 residues. V lost 3 bases to trimming and J lost 5 bases, with 10 bases between them. This CDR3 reads CSASTTAYGYTF. The CDR3 DNA follows: TGCAGTGCTAGTACAACAGCATATGGCTACACCTTC.

There are many counts of this clonotype. The chain employs TRBV4-2 and TRBJ1-2; no clear D. Trimming shortened V by 4 bases and J by 5 bases, and 11 bases separated the two germline ends. CDR3 length: 13 amino acids. Per germline, CDR1 LGHNA and CDR2 YNFKEQ. The CDR3 bases are TGTGCCAGCAGCCCCCAAGCGCGGTATGGCTACACCTTC. Its translation is CASSPQARYGYTF.

This clonotype showed up many times. The V call is TRBV6-5, the J call TRBJ1-1, with D uncertain. Germline values: CDR1 MNHEY, CDR2 SVGAGI. This CDR3 has 13 amino acids. The germline V and J ends were trimmed by 2 bases and 7 bases, with 11 bases remaining between them. CDR3 protein: CASSYGGHFEAFF. As DNA, the CDR3 is TGTGCCAGCAGTTACGGAGGGCATTTTGAAGCTTTCTTT.

This clonotype was picked up many times. The V gene is TRBV5-1, the J gene TRBJ2-1; 7 bases match TRBD2. The CDR3 is 14 amino acids. V lost 0 bases to trimming and J lost 8 bases; unmatched junction nucleotides: 5. Germline CDR1 reads SGHRS; CDR2 reads YFSETQ. The CDR3 region is CASSLGGLPDEQFF. CDR3 nucleotide sequence: TGCGCCAGCAGCTTGGGGGGACTACCCGATGAGCAGTTCTTC.

In this sample, this clonotype turned up a few times. The gene calls are TRBV2 and TRBJ2-2, with a possible D match to TRBD2 (6 bases). Per germline, CDR1 SNHLY and CDR2 FYNNEI. The CDR3 loop spans 12 amino acids. V gave up 6 bases and J gave up 6 bases, with 8 bases separating them. In DNA form, the CDR3 reads TGTGCCAGCAGCGGGGGAGCCGGGGAGCTGTTTTTT. This translates into CASSGGAGELFF. The whole variable domain, remainder taken from reference TRBV2 and TRBJ2-2, is EPEVTQTPSHQVTQMGQEVILRCVPISNHLYFYWYRQILGQKVEFLVSFYNNEISEKSEIFDDQFSVERPDGSNFTLKIRSTKLEDSAMYFCASSGGAGELFFGEGSRLTVL.

This chain joins TRBV20-1 and TRBJ2-2; tentative D call: TRBD1 (6 bases). Trimming left V 6 bases short and J 0 bases short, with 14 bases between. The CDR3 length is 15 residues. Germline V gene sequence: CDR1 DFQATT, CDR2 SNEGSKA (reference sequence). CDR3 nucleotides: TGCAGTGCCGTCGTCGGGACACCGAACACCGGGGAGCTGTTTTTT. It yields the protein CSAVVGTPNTGELFF.

This clonotype was seen many times. The rearrangement uses TRBV20-1 and TRBJ2-2, with 12 bases fitting TRBD2. The CDR3 runs 17 residues. The germline gives CDR1 DFQATT, CDR2 SNEGSKA (reference sequence). V lost 2 bases and J lost 5; bases outside the gene matches: 9. As DNA, the CDR3 is TGCAGTGCTAGAATCACAAGGGGACTAGCGGGTACCGGGGAGCTGTTTTTT. Translation gives CSARITRGLAGTGELFF.